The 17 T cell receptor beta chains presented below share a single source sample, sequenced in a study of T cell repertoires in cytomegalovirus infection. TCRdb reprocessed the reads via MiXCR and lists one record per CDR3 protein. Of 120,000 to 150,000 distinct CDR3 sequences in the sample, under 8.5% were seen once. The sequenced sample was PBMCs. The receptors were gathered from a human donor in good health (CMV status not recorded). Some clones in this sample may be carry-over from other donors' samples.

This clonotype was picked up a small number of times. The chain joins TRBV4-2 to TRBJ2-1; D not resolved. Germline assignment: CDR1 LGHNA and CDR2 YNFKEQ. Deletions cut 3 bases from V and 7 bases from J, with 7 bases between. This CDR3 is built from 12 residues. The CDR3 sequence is CASSQISNEQFF. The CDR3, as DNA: TGTGCCAGCAGCCAGATCTCAAATGAGCAGTTCTTC.

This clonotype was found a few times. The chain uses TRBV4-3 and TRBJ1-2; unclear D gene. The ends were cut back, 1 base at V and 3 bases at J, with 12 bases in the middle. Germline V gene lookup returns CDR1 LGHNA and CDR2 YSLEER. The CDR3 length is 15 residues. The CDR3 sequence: CASSQAHAQDYGYTF. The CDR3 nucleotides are TGCGCCAGCAGCCAAGCCCATGCCCAGGACTATGGCTACACCTTC.

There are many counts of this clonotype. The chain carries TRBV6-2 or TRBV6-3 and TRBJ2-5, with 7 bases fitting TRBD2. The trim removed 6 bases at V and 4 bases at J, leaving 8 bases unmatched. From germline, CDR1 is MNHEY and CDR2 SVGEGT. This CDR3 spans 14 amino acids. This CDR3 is CASRTGGLRETQYF. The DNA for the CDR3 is TGTGCCAGCAGGACCGGGGGACTACGAGAGACCCAGTACTTC.

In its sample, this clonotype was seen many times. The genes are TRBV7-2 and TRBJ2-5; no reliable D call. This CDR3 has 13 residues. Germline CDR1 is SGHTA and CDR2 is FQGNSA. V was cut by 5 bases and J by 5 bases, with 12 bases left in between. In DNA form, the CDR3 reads TGTGCCAGCAGCAAGGCATTTATGGAGACCCAGTACTTC. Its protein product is CASSKAFMETQYF.

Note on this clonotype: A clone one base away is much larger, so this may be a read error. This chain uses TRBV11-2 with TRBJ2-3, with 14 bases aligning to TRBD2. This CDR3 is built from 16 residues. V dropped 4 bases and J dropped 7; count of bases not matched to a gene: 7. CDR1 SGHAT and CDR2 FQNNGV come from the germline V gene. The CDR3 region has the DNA TGTGCCAGCAGCTCCCAGAGACTAGCGGGGGGGCATACGCAGTATTTT. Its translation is CASSSQRLAGGHTQYF.

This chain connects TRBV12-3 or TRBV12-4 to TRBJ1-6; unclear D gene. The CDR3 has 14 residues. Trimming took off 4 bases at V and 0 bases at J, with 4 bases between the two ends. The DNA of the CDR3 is TGTGCCAGCAGTTCGGACTCCTATAATTCACCCCTCCACTTT. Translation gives CASSSDSYNSPLHF.

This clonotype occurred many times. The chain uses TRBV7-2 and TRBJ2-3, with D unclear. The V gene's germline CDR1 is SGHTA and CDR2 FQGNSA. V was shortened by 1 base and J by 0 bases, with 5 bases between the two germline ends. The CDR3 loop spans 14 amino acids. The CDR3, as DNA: TGTGCCAGCAGCTTAGAATCCAGCACAGATACGCAGTATTTT. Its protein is CASSLESSTDTQYF. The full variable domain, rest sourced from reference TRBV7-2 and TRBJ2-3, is GAGVSQSPSNKVTEKGKDVELRCDPISGHTALYWYRQSLGQGLEFLIYFQGNSAPDKSGLPSDRFSAERTGGSVSTLTIQRTQQEDSAVYLCASSLESSTDTQYFGPGTRLTVL.

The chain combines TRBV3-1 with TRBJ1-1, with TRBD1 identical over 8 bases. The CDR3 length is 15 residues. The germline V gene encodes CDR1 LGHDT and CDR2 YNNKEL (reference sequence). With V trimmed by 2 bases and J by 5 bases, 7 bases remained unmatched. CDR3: CASSQRATGDTEAFF. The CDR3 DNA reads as TGTGCCAGCAGCCAAAGGGCGACAGGGGATACTGAAGCTTTCTTT.

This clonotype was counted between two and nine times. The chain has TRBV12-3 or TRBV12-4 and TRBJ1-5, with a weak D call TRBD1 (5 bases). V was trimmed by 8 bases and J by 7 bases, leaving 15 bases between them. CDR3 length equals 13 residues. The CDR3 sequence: CASALRGDQPQHF. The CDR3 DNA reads TGTGCCAGCGCCTTAAGAGGGGACCAGCCCCAGCATTTT.

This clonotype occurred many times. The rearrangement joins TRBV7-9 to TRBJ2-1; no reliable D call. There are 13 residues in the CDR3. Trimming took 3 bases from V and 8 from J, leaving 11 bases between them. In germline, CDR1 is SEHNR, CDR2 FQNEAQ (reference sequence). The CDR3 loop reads CASSLAPPDEQFF. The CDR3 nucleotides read TGTGCCAGCAGCTTGGCGCCCCCCGATGAGCAGTTCTTC.

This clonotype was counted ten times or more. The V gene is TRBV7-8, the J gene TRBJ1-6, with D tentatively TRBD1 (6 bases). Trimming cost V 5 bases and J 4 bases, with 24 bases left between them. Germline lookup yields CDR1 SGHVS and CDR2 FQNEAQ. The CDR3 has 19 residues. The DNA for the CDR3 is TGTGCCAGCAGCCAGTCCCGGGACATTCCGGGAGGGTATAATTCACCCCTCCACTTT. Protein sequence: CASSQSRDIPGGYNSPLHF.

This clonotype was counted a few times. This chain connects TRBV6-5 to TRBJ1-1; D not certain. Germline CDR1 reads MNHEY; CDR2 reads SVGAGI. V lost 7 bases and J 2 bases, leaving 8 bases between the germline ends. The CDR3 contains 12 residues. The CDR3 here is CASMRANTEAFF. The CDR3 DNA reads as TGTGCCAGCATGAGGGCAAACACTGAAGCTTTCTTT.

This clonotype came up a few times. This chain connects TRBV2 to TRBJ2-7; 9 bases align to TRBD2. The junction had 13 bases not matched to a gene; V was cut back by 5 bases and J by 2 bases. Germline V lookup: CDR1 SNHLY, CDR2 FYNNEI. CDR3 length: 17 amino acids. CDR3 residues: CASSLGNSGGVTYEQYF. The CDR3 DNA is TGTGCCAGCAGTCTAGGGAATAGCGGGGGAGTCACCTACGAGCAGTACTTC.

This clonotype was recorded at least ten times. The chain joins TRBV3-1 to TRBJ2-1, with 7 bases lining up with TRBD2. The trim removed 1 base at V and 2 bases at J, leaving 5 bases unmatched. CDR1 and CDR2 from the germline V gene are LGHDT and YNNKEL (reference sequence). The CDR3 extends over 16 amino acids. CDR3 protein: CASSQAPTSPYNEQFF. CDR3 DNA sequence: TGTGCCAGCAGCCAAGCCCCGACTAGCCCCTACAATGAGCAGTTCTTC.

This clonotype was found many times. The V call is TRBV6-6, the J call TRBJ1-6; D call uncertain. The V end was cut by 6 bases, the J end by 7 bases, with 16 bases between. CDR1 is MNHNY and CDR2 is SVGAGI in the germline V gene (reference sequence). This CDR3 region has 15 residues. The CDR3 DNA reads TGTGCCAGCAGGCGCGGGGAGTTGAGGAATTCACCCCTCCACTTT. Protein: CASRRGELRNSPLHF.

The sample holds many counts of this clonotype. This chain's CDR3 is CASKPYTRQVLYSNQPQHF. CDR3 in DNA: TGTGCCAGCAAACCTTATACCCGACAGGTTCTATATAGCAATCAGCCCCAGCATTTT. This chain joins TRBV28 and TRBJ1-5; possibly TRBD1 for D (6 bases). The V gene's germline CDR1 is MDHEN and CDR2 SYDVKM. Deletions cut 7 bases from V and 0 bases from J, with 25 bases between. The CDR3 is 19 residues long. The variable domain in full, completed from reference TRBV28 and TRBJ1-5, reads DVKVTQSSRYLVKRTGEKVFLECVQDMDHENMFWYRQDPGLGLRLIYFSYDVKMKEKGDIPEGYSVSREKKERFSLILESASTNQTSMYLCASKPYTRQVLYSNQPQHFGDGTRLSIL.

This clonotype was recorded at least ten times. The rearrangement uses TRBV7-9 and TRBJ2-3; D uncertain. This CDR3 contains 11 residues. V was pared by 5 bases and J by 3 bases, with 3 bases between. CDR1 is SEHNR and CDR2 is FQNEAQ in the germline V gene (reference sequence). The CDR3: CASSQTDTQYF. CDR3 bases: TGTGCCAGCAGCCAAACAGATACGCAGTATTTT. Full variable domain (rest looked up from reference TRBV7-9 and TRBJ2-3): DTGVSQNPRHKITKRGQNVTFRCDPISEHNRLYWYRQTLGQGPEFLTYFQNEAQLEKSRLLSDRFSAERPKGSFSTLEIQRTEQGDSAMYLCASSQTDTQYFGPGTRLTVL.